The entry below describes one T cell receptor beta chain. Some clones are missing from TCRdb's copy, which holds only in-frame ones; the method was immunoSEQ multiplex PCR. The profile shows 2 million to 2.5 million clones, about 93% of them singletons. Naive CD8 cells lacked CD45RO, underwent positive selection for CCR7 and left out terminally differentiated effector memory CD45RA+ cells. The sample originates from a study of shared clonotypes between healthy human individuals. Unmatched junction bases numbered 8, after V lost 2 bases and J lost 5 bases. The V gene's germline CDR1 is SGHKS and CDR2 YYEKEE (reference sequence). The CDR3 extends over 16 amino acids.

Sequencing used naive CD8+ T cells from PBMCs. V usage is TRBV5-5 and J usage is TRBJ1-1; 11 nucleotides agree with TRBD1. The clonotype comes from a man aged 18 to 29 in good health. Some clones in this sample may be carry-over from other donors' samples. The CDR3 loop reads CASSLGLGTGGTEAFF. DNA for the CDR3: TGTGCCAGCAGCTTAGGTTTGGGGACAGGGGGTACTGAAGCTTTCTTT. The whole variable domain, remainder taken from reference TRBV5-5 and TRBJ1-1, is DAGVTQSPTHLIKTRGQQVTLRCSPISGHKSVSWYQQVLGQGPQFIFQYYEKEERGRGNFPDRFSARQFPNYSSELNVNALLLGDSALYLCASSLGLGTGGTEAFFGQGTRLTVV.